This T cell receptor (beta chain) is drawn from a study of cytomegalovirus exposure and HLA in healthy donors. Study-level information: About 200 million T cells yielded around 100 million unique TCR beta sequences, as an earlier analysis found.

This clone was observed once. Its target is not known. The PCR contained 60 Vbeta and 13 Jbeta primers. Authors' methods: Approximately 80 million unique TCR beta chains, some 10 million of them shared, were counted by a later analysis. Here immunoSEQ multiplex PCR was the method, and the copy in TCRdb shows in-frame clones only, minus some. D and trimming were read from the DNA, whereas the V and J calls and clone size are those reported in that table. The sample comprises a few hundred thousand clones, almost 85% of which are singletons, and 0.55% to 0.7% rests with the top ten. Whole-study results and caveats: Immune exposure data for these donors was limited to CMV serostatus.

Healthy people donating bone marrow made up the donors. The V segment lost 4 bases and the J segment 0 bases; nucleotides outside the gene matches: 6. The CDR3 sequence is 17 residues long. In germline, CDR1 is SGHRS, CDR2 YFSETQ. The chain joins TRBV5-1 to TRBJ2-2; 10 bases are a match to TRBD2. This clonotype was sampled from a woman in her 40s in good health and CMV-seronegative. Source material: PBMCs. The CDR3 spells CASSGGTSGTNTGELFF. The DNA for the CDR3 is TGCGCCAGCAGCGGGGGTACTAGCGGGACGAACACCGGGGAGCTGTTTTTT.